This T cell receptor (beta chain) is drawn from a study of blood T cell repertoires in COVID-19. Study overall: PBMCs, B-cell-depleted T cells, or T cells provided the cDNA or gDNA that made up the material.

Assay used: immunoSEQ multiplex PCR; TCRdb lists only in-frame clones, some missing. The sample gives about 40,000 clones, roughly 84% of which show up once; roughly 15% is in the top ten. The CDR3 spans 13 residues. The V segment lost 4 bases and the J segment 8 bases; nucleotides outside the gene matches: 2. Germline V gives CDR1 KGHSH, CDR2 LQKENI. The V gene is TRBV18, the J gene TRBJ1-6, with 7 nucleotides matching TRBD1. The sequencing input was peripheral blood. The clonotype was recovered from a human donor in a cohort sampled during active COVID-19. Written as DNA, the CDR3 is TGTGCCAGCTCACAGGGGGCGGATTCACCCCTCCACTTT. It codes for CASSQGADSPLHF.